This TCR beta chain originates from a study of neurological immune-mediated disorders. Indicated time point: longitudinal time-point 2. In Maryland, USA, blood bank volunteers were the healthy controls. The cDNA was generated by 5'RACE with 10-nucleotide random UMIs. TCRdb passed the 5' RACE reads through MiXCR, listing each CDR3 protein once. The table has tens of thousands of distinct CDR3 sequences, about 13% seen once. The CDR3 extends over 14 amino acids. V gave up 6 bases and J gave up 1 base, with 12 bases separating them. CDR1 and CDR2 from the germline V gene are MNHEY and SVGAGI. This clonotype was seen repeatedly, ten times or more.

The material sequenced was PBMCs. This TCR came from a woman between 40 and 50 years old in good health. The J gene is TRBJ1-2, the V gene TRBV6-5; no clear D gene. CDR3 residues: CASRPRVLNYGYTF. CDR3 nucleotides: TGTGCCAGCAGGCCGAGGGTCCTTAACTATGGCTACACCTTC.